This entry lists 28 T cell receptor beta chains sequenced from one sample in a study of monozygotic twins with inflammatory bowel disease. For each CDR3 protein, TCRdb gives one entry from its re-call of the 5' RACE reads, without DNA. The data include roughly 200,000 distinct CDR3 sequences; the top ten clones carry less than 2%. The sample comprised blood. The receptors here all came from a human donor with ulcerative colitis or Crohn's disease, or a healthy co-twin of an affected twin (not recorded which).

This sequence joins TRBV24-1 and TRBJ1-2; TCRdb indicates TRBD1, and absent DNA this call remains unverified. The CDR3 totals 12 residues. Germline-derived CDR1 and CDR2 are KGHDR and SFDVKD. CDR3 region: CATSDGGFGYTF.

The J gene is TRBJ2-1, the V gene TRBV6-1; the TRBD1 assignment by TCRdb is unverifiable without DNA. CDR3 length: 17 amino acids. From germline, CDR1 is MNHNS and CDR2 SASEGT. The CDR3 is CASRTPSGGGLYNEQFF.

V gene TRBV27 combines with J gene TRBJ2-1; TCRdb reports TRBD2, a call that lacks DNA to check it against. Per the germline V gene, CDR1 is MNHEY and CDR2 is SMNVEV (reference sequence). The CDR3 sequence is 16 residues long. CDR3 region: CASSPWLAGVNNEQFF.

The V and J genes are TRBV5-1 and TRBJ2-7; as DNA is missing, the TRBD1 call by TCRdb cannot be tested. The CDR3 consists of 13 residues. Looked up from germline, CDR1 is SGHRS and CDR2 is YFSETQ. This chain's CDR3 is CASSLGQNYEQYF.

V gene TRBV5-1 combines with J gene TRBJ2-7; TCRdb indicates TRBD2, and absent DNA this call remains unverified. The CDR3 runs 15 residues. From germline, CDR1 is SGHRS and CDR2 YFSETQ. This CDR3 is CASSPAIAGPYEQYF.

This rearrangement joins TRBV24-1 to TRBJ1-5; TCRdb picks TRBD1, but there is no DNA to check that call. CDR1 and CDR2 (germline): KGHDR, SFDVKD. The CDR3 runs 16 residues. The CDR3 is CATSDSSRGFNQPQHF.

The CDR3 here is CSGEVDTEAFF. The rearrangement uses TRBV20-1 and TRBJ1-1. Germline V CDR1 and CDR2: DFQATT, SNEGSKA (reference sequence). The CDR3 is 11 amino acids.

The genes are TRBV7-8 and TRBJ1-4; the TRBD1 assignment by TCRdb is unverifiable without DNA. The CDR3 contains 16 residues. Germline V lookup: CDR1 SGHVS, CDR2 FQNEAQ. The CDR3 reads CASSLAWRRGDEKLFF.

The CDR3: CASSLAGAINGQYF. V usage is TRBV7-2 and J usage is TRBJ2-7; TCRdb lists TRBD1, though no DNA is available to test this call. Germline CDR1 is SGHTA and CDR2 is FQGNSA. CDR3 length: 14 amino acids.

The CDR3 protein is CASSFPGNSPLHF. The J gene is TRBJ1-6, the V gene TRBV5-5; TCRdb outputs TRBD1, but without DNA this stays unchecked. From germline, CDR1 is SGHKS and CDR2 YYEKEE (reference sequence). The CDR3 runs to 13 residues.

This rearrangement joins TRBV7-2 to TRBJ1-1. From germline, CDR1 is SGHTA and CDR2 FQGNSA. The CDR3 has 13 amino acids. The chain's CDR3 is CASLWVGNTEAFF. The entire variable domain, with the rest obtained from reference TRBV7-2 and TRBJ1-1, is as follows: GAGVSQSPSNKVTEKGKDVELRCDPISGHTALYWYRQSLGQGLEFLIYFQGNSAPDKSGLPSDRFSAERTGGSVSTLTIQRTQQEDSAVYLCASLWVGNTEAFFGQGTRLTVV.

V is TRBV20-1 and J is TRBJ1-1; absent DNA, TCRdb's TRBD1 call cannot be checked. Germline V gene data show CDR1 as DFQATT and CDR2 as SNEGSKA (reference sequence). This CDR3 comprises 12 residues. This CDR3 reads CSAMGANTEAFF.

The V and J genes are TRBV6-5 and TRBJ2-3. This CDR3 spans 13 amino acids. Germline CDR1 and CDR2: MNHEY and SVGAGI. The CDR3 is CASSSWITDTQYF.

V and J are TRBV7-8 and TRBJ2-2; TCRdb indicates TRBD1, and absent DNA this call remains unverified. CDR1 and CDR2 from the germline V gene are SGHVS and FQNEAQ. CDR3 length equals 15 residues. This chain's CDR3 is CASSLGGAITGELFF.

This chain uses TRBV7-3 with TRBJ1-2. Germline CDR1 reads SGHTA; CDR2 reads FQGTGA. CDR3 length: 14 residues. The CDR3 loop is CASSLTRLSYGYTF.

The gene calls are TRBV12-3 or TRBV12-4 and TRBJ2-2; TCRdb returns TRBD1, unconfirmable since there is no DNA. The CDR3 is made up of 15 amino acids. This CDR3 reads CASSFYGGHTGDLFF.

The J gene is TRBJ1-2, the V gene TRBV6-1; TCRdb outputs TRBD1, but without DNA this stays unchecked. Germline assignment: CDR1 MNHNS and CDR2 SASEGT. The CDR3 extends over 17 amino acids. CDR3 sequence reads: CASLRGGQGLSAYGYTF.

V and J are TRBV12-3 or TRBV12-4 and TRBJ1-5; TCRdb indicates TRBD1, and absent DNA this call remains unverified. The CDR3 loop spans 16 amino acids. CDR3 protein: CASSPQGQGSNQPQHF.

CDR3: CASSQDRAVPYGYTF. The V call is TRBV4-1, the J call TRBJ1-2. Germline CDR1 is MGHRA and CDR2 is YSYEKL. The CDR3 has 15 amino acids.

The chain joins TRBV7-2 to TRBJ1-5. The V gene's germline CDR1 is SGHTA and CDR2 FQGNSA. The length of the CDR3 is 11 residues. This CDR3 is CASSSGGPQHF.

The chain couples TRBV20-1 to TRBJ2-7; TCRdb designates TRBD1, a call that cannot be tested without DNA. CDR1 is DFQATT and CDR2 is SNEGSKA in the germline V gene (reference sequence). The length of the CDR3 is 15 residues. The CDR3 loop reads CSARDQGRTTYEQYF.

The chain links TRBV7-8 to TRBJ2-3. Germline V CDR1 and CDR2: SGHVS, FQNEAQ. This CDR3 has 16 amino acids. CDR3 residues: CASSLEMAQPADTQYF.

The chain recombines TRBV5-1 with TRBJ1-6; TCRdb outputs TRBD1, but without DNA this stays unchecked. The CDR3 loop spans 15 amino acids. Germline CDR1 reads SGHRS; CDR2 reads YFSETQ. The CDR3 spells CASSLSWGKNSPLHF.

This rearrangement joins TRBV5-4 to TRBJ2-1; TCRdb reports TRBD2, a call that lacks DNA to check it against. CDR3 length: 15 amino acids. The germline V gene encodes CDR1 SGHNT and CDR2 YYREEE (reference sequence). The CDR3 sequence is CASTRTTSGGNEQFF.

The chain joins TRBV5-1 to TRBJ1-1. The length of the CDR3 is 14 residues. Germline V CDR1 and CDR2: SGHRS, YFSETQ. CDR3 protein: CASSLGGGSTEAFF.

The chain recombines TRBV12-3 or TRBV12-4 with TRBJ2-3. The CDR3 is made up of 14 amino acids. The chain's CDR3 is CASSFRVGTDTQYF.

This rearrangement joins TRBV5-6 to TRBJ1-5. Germline CDR1 and CDR2: SGHDT and YYEEEE. The CDR3 is 16 amino acids. The CDR3 is CASSLGSSTGNQPQHF.

The gene calls are TRBV5-4 and TRBJ2-2; with no DNA, the TCRdb D assignment of TRBD2 cannot be verified. The CDR3 is 16 amino acids. CDR1 and CDR2 (germline): SGHNT, YYREEE (reference sequence). CDR3 protein: CASSLGLDANTGELFF.